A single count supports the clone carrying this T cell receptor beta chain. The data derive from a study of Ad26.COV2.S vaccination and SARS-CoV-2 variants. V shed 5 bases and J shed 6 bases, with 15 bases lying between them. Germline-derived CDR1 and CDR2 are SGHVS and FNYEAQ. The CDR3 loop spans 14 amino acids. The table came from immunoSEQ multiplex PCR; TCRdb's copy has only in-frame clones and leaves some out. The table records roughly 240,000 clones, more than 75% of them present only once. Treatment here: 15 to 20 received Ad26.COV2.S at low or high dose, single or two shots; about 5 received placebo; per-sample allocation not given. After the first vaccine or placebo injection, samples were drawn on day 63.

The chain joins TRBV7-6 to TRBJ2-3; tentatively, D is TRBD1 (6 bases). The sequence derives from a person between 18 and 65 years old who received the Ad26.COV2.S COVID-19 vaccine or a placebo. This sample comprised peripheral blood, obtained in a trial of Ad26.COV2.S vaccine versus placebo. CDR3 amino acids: CASSLLSQGDTQYF. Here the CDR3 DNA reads TGTGCCAGCAGCCTACTCTCTCAGGGGGATACGCAGTATTTT.